These 5 T cell receptor beta chains originate from one sample sequenced in a study of cytomegalovirus exposure and HLA in healthy donors. The PCR had 60 Vbeta and 13 Jbeta primers. The assay was immunoSEQ multiplex PCR, and TCRdb's table has in-frame clones only and misses some. The data contain 130,000 or so clones, approximately 88% of them singletons. Material: PBMCs. The receptors originated from a woman aged 40 to 49 in good health and CMV-seronegative.

This chain joins TRBV28 and TRBJ1-1, with 7 nucleotides matching TRBD1. Germline CDR1 MDHEN, CDR2 SYDVKM. The CDR3 sequence is 16 residues long. The junction had 12 bases not matched to a gene; V was cut back by 4 bases and J by 4 bases. CDR3 in amino acids: CASSSPNRGIGTEAFF. The DNA for the CDR3 is TGTGCCAGCAGTTCGCCGAACAGGGGAATTGGCACTGAAGCTTTCTTT.

This chain uses TRBV29-1 with TRBJ2-1; D is perhaps TRBD2 (5 bases). This CDR3 is 12 amino acids long. With 4 bases removed from V and 8 bases from J, the gap between germline ends came to 12 bases. The V gene's germline CDR1 is SQVTM and CDR2 ANQGSEA. In DNA, the CDR3 is TGCAGCGTTGGCCTTTACGGGGATGAGCAGTTCTTC. It translates to CSVGLYGDEQFF.

The CDR3 DNA is TGTGCCAGCGGCGGGCCGGCCGTTTACACAGATACGCAGTATTTT. This translates into CASGGPAVYTDTQYF. The J gene is TRBJ2-3, the V gene TRBV7-9; maybe TRBD2 (5 bases). The CDR3 extends over 15 amino acids. Germline CDR1 and CDR2: SEHNR and FQNEAQ (reference sequence). V shed 8 bases and J shed 2 bases, with 17 bases lying between them.

The chain is built from TRBV5-1 and TRBJ2-5; 9 nucleotides match TRBD2. The junction had 5 bases not matched to a gene; V was cut back by 3 bases and J by 2 bases. This CDR3 contains 15 residues. Germline V gives CDR1 SGHRS, CDR2 YFSETQ. The CDR3 DNA is TGCGCCAGCAGCTGGTTGACTAGCGGACAAGAGACCCAGTACTTC. Translating gives CASSWLTSGQETQYF.

The chain couples TRBV5-1 to TRBJ1-1; D perhaps matches TRBD1 (5 bases). The CDR3 runs 14 residues. Trimming shortened V by 2 bases and J by 2 bases, and 10 bases separated the two germline ends. Germline CDR1 is SGHRS and CDR2 is YFSETQ. The CDR3 loop reads CASSLQATNTEAFF. CDR3 in DNA: TGCGCCAGCAGCTTACAGGCAACTAACACTGAAGCTTTCTTT.